This is a list of T cell receptor beta chains from one sample in a study of cytomegalovirus exposure and HLA in healthy donors. Sequencing used immunoSEQ multiplex PCR; TCRdb keeps in-frame clones, though not all of them. The sample lists more than 90,000 clones, 78% occurring once. The specimen sequenced was PBMCs. These receptors all stem from a woman in her thirties or forties in good health and CMV-seropositive. Both conserved end residues are part of each CDR3. A D gene is named only where the DNA matches it firmly. Size is stated for part of the rows, as once, few or many counts, or as a class when the clone is expanded.

abundance	v_gene	d_gene	j_gene	CDR3nt	CDR3aa
-	TRBV11-3	-	TRBJ2-5	TGTGCCAGCAGCTTAGACCCCCCAGCGGGCGGGGAAGAGACCCAGTACTTC	CASSLDPPAGGEETQYF
-	TRBV18	-	TRBJ1-1	TGTGCCAGCTCACCTACTTCGGAGATGAACACTGAAGCTTTCTTT	CASSPTSEMNTEAFF
once	TRBV19	TRBD1	TRBJ2-3	TGTGCCAGTAGTATAATACAGGGGGTGGCAGATACGCAGTATTTT	CASSIIQGVADTQYF
few	TRBV6-1	-	TRBJ2-7	TGTGCCAGCAGTGAAAGTGAGGGCTCGTCCTACGAGCAGTACTTC	CASSESEGSSYEQYF
-	TRBV30	-	TRBJ1-1	TGTGCCTGGAGCTCAGGGTACACTGAAGCTTTCTTT	CAWSSGYTEAFF
-	TRBV27	-	TRBJ2-6	TGTGCCAGCAGCCCAGAACAGGGGAGGTCTGGGGCCAACGTCCTGACTTTC	CASSPEQGRSGANVLTF
-	TRBV10-3	TRBD1	TRBJ2-3	TGTGCCATCAGTGATGGGGGACAGGGGAGGATAGATACGCAGTATTTT	CAISDGGQGRIDTQYF
-	TRBV5-1	TRBD1	TRBJ2-3	TGCGCCAGCAGCTTGGGACAGGGACCCGATACGCAGTATTTT	CASSLGQGPDTQYF
-	TRBV30	-	TRBJ1-4	TGTGCCTGGGGCAAAACTAATGAAAAACTGTTTTTT	CAWGKTNEKLFF
-	TRBV29-1	TRBD1	TRBJ2-1	TGCAGCGCTAGACAGGGTCCGACCGAGCAGTTCTTC	CSARQGPTEQFF
once	TRBV4-1	TRBD1	TRBJ2-7	TGCGCCAGCAGCTCTGGGACAGGGGGTCTCTACGAGCAGTACTTC	CASSSGTGGLYEQYF
-	TRBV4-1	-	TRBJ1-1	TGCGCCAGCAGCCAAGATTTGGGACAAGGTAACACTGAAGCTTTCTTT	CASSQDLGQGNTEAFF
-	TRBV28	TRBD1	TRBJ1-2	TGTGCCAGCAGCCGGACAGGGGAGCACTATGGCTACACCTTC	CASSRTGEHYGYTF
-	TRBV25-1	TRBD1	TRBJ2-1	TGTGCCAGCACCCGCGGGGACAGGGAGAATGAGCAGTTCTTC	CASTRGDRENEQFF
-	TRBV28	TRBD2	TRBJ2-1	TGTGCCAGCAGTTCCCCGGGACTAGCGGGATATGAGCAGTTCTTC	CASSSPGLAGYEQFF
-	TRBV30	-	TRBJ2-7	TGTGCCTGGGGTCAGGCCCCCTACGAGCAGTACTTC	CAWGQAPYEQYF
-	TRBV5-4	-	TRBJ1-1	TGTGCCAGCAGCTTCGAAACAGCGAACACTGAAGCTTTCTTT	CASSFETANTEAFF
-	TRBV6-1	TRBD1	TRBJ1-1	TGTGCCAGCAGTGCTCAGGGGGCGACTGAAGCTTTCTTT	CASSAQGATEAFF
-	TRBV6-1	TRBD1	TRBJ2-2	TGTGCCAGCAGGAACGGACAGGCGACCGGGGAGCTGTTTTTT	CASRNGQATGELFF
-	TRBV5-4	-	TRBJ2-5	TGTGCCAGCAGCTTAGGTAGCTTTGAGACCCAGTACTTC	CASSLGSFETQYF
-	TRBV14	-	TRBJ1-3	TGTGCCAGCAGCCAGGCAGGGTCTGGAAACACCATATATTTT	CASSQAGSGNTIYF
once	TRBV6-1	TRBD2	TRBJ2-5	TGTGCCAGCAATTTAGCGGGAGGAAGAGAGACCCAGTACTTC	CASNLAGGRETQYF
-	TRBV18	-	TRBJ2-3	TGTGCCAGCTCACCCCCCGGGCAGGGTGGAGATACGCAGTATTTT	CASSPPGQGGDTQYF
many	TRBV5-5	-	TRBJ1-1	TGTGCCAGCAGCTGGATCCCAGGGGAAAACACTGAAGCTTTCTTT	CASSWIPGENTEAFF
few	TRBV11-3	-	TRBJ1-1	TGTGCCAGCAGCTTAGGAGGCGGGGCGCGGACTGAAGCTTTCTTT	CASSLGGGARTEAFF
-	TRBV19	-	TRBJ2-6	TGTGCCAGTAGTATAGTCAACTCTGGGGCCAACGTCCTGACTTTC	CASSIVNSGANVLTF
-	TRBV11-2	TRBD1	TRBJ1-1	TGTGCCAGCAGACCCCCGGACAGGGGACCACAAACGGAAGCTTTCTTT	CASRPPDRGPQTEAFF
-	TRBV27	-	TRBJ2-3	TGTGCCAGCAGGACCGCGGACACAGATACGCAGTATTTT	CASRTADTDTQYF
-	TRBV2	TRBD1	TRBJ2-5	TGTGCCAGCAGGAGGACAGGGGTCGGGCAAGAGACCCAGTACTTC	CASRRTGVGQETQYF
-	TRBV28	-	TRBJ1-5	TGTGCCAGCAGTTTACACCTACAGGGAGGCAATCAGCCCCAGCATTTT	CASSLHLQGGNQPQHF
-	TRBV18	TRBD2	TRBJ2-7	TGTGCCAGCTCACCGACTAGCGGCAAGGGGCAGTACTTC	CASSPTSGKGQYF
-	TRBV4-1	-	TRBJ1-4	TGCGCCAGCAGCCAAACCGCCGCGGGGGCGCAGGAAAAACTGTTTTTT	CASSQTAAGAQEKLFF
-	TRBV19	-	TRBJ2-2	TGTGCCAGTATACCGGGACACGCGAACACCGGGGAGCTGTTTTTT	CASIPGHANTGELFF
-	TRBV5-1	-	TRBJ2-5	TGCGCCAGCAGCTTGGCCGGGGGAACCCAAGAGACCCAGTACTTC	CASSLAGGTQETQYF
-	TRBV7-2	-	TRBJ2-7	TGTGCCAGCAGCCAAGCTCGCATTTCGTACGAGCAGTACTTC	CASSQARISYEQYF
-	TRBV5-1	TRBD2	TRBJ2-1	TGCGCCAGCAGGGGGACTAGCGGGAGCGATGAGCAGTTCTTC	CASRGTSGSDEQFF
-	TRBV28	TRBD2	TRBJ2-7	TGTGCCAGCAGTTCCGACCTCATCCCTAGCGGCTCCTACGAGCAGTACTTC	CASSSDLIPSGSYEQYF
-	TRBV6-1	-	TRBJ2-7	TGTGCCAGCAGTGACCGAAGTCCTCCAGTCCCCTACGAGCAGTACTTC	CASSDRSPPVPYEQYF
-	TRBV7-9	-	TRBJ2-1	TGTGCCAGCAGCTCGCGGGACCATGAGCAGTTCTTC	CASSSRDHEQFF
-	TRBV11-2	-	TRBJ2-2	TGTGCCAGCGCCAGTGAGGGAGTGGGCACCGGGGAGCTGTTTTTT	CASASEGVGTGELFF
-	TRBV27	TRBD1	TRBJ2-5	TGTGCCAGCAGCCCTCTCAGGACAGGGGTTACTGAGACCCAGTACTTC	CASSPLRTGVTETQYF
-	TRBV4-1	-	TRBJ1-2	TGCGCCAGCAGCCAAGGGGAGGGTGTATATGGCTACACCTTC	CASSQGEGVYGYTF
-	TRBV28	TRBD1	TRBJ2-1	TGTGCCAGCGCCCAAGGGGGCAGGAGCAATGAGCAGTTCTTC	CASAQGGRSNEQFF
-	TRBV7-3	-	TRBJ2-3	TGTGCCAGCAGCTTACGGGCTCAGGGGCCCCGGGATACGCAGTATTTT	CASSLRAQGPRDTQYF
once	TRBV11-3	TRBD1	TRBJ2-7	TGTGCCAGCAGCAGCGGGACAGGGGGGTTCTACGAGCAGTACTTC	CASSSGTGGFYEQYF
few	TRBV4-1	-	TRBJ1-1	TGCGCCAGCAGCCGAAACAGGGTGAACACTGAAGCTTTCTTT	CASSRNRVNTEAFF
-	TRBV5-1	-	TRBJ1-4	TGCGCCAGCAGCTTGGAAGGGTCGGGGAGAGAAAAACTGTTTTTT	CASSLEGSGREKLFF